The 32 T cell receptor beta chains in this list originate from one sample, sequenced in a study of immune evolution from preneoplasia to lung adenocarcinoma. Assay used: immunoSEQ multiplex PCR; TCRdb lists only in-frame clones, some missing. The profile shows approximately 14,000 clones, 81% of them singletons. Sequencing was carried out using FFPE minimally invasive lung adenocarcinoma tissue. These receptor sequences come from a person aged 60-79 years with lung adenocarcinoma.

This clone appeared once. The V and J genes are TRBV7-8 and TRBJ2-7, with 9 bases that match TRBD1. Germline V gene data show CDR1 as SGHVS and CDR2 as FQNEAQ. This CDR3 contains 17 residues. Germline trimming cut 5 bases from V and 3 bases from J; bases unmatched to any gene: 14. CDR3 nucleotides: TGTGCCAGCAGCCCCAGGACAGGGGAAGGGCTGTACTACGAGCAGTACTTC. Amino acid sequence: CASSPRTGEGLYYEQYF.

The chain couples TRBV9 to TRBJ2-1; D is perhaps TRBD2 (6 bases). Germline loops: CDR1 SGDLS, CDR2 YYNGEE. V was cut by 0 bases and J by 6 bases, with 13 bases left in between. The CDR3 length is 15 residues. DNA for the CDR3: TGTGCCAGCAGCGTAGACGGGAGTAGGTTCAATGAGCAGTTCTTC. Translating it yields CASSVDGSRFNEQFF.

The genes are TRBV7-9 and TRBJ2-2, with D uncertain. The V and J ends lost 5 bases and 6 bases respectively, with 16 bases between them. The CDR3 spans 15 residues. Germline V gives CDR1 SEHNR, CDR2 FQNEAQ (reference sequence). CDR3 DNA: TGTGCCAGCAGCCAGTCTTCAGCGTCGGCCGGGGAGCTGTTTTTT. Translating gives CASSQSSASAGELFF.

The V call is TRBV2, the J call TRBJ2-7; 10 nucleotides align to TRBD1. With 5 bases clipped from V and 5 bases from J, the junction kept 9 bases outside the gene matches. The CDR3 is made up of 15 amino acids. Germline assignment: CDR1 SNHLY and CDR2 FYNNEI. This CDR3 is CASSPADRGYDEQYF. CDR3 DNA: TGTGCCAGCAGTCCAGCGGACAGGGGGTACGACGAGCAGTACTTC.

The V and J genes are TRBV7-9 and TRBJ2-1, with TRBD2 matching 13 bases. V lost 4 bases to trimming and J lost 6 bases; unmatched junction nucleotides: 6. Germline CDR1 and CDR2: SEHNR and FQNEAQ (reference sequence). There are 16 residues in the CDR3. The CDR3 bases are TGTGCCAGCAGCTCCCAACTAGCGGGAGGGTCCAATGAGCAGTTCTTC. Protein sequence: CASSSQLAGGSNEQFF. Drawing the rest from reference TRBV7-9 and TRBJ2-1, the complete variable domain is DTGVSQNPRHKITKRGQNVTFRCDPISEHNRLYWYRQTLGQGPEFLTYFQNEAQLEKSRLLSDRFSAERPKGSFSTLEIQRTEQGDSAMYLCASSSQLAGGSNEQFFGPGTRLTVL.

This clone showed up just a few times. The chain couples TRBV29-1 to TRBJ1-3; D unclear. CDR3 size: 13 residues. Germline lookup yields CDR1 SQVTM and CDR2 ANQGSEA. V was cut by 7 bases and J by 4 bases, with 14 bases left in between. CDR3 in amino acids: CSGGLDGGNTIYF. For the CDR3, the DNA is TGCAGCGGCGGACTCGACGGGGGAAACACCATATATTTT.

This clone has only a few counts. V gene TRBV5-1 combines with J gene TRBJ2-3; D uncertain. This CDR3 has 17 amino acids. Germline loops: CDR1 SGHRS, CDR2 YFSETQ. The V and J ends lost 3 bases and 1 base respectively, with 18 bases between them. CDR3 in DNA: TGCGCCAGCAGCTCAGGCGCTGGGGTGGGTGGCACAGATACGCAGTATTTT. Its protein is CASSSGAGVGGTDTQYF.

The gene calls are TRBV7-6 and TRBJ1-1, with TRBD1 matching 8 bases. Looked up from germline, CDR1 is SGHVS and CDR2 is FNYEAQ. This CDR3 region has 13 residues. V lost 3 bases, J lost 8 bases, and 5 bases stayed unmatched. CDR3 nucleotides: TGTGCCAGCAGCTTCGACAGGGGATCAGAAGCTTTCTTT. Its translation: CASSFDRGSEAFF.

This clone was observed once. V is TRBV2 and J is TRBJ2-7, with D possibly matching TRBD2 (5 bases). Trimming removed 5 bases at V and 2 bases at J, with 10 bases between. The CDR3 totals 13 residues. Germline V CDR1 and CDR2: SNHLY, FYNNEI. CDR3 protein: CASSPGTPYEQYF. DNA of the CDR3: TGTGCCAGCAGTCCGGGAACCCCCTACGAGCAGTACTTC.

The chain has TRBV6-5 and TRBJ2-3; tentative D call: TRBD2 (5 bases). The CDR3 is made up of 13 amino acids. Between the trimmed V and J ends, which lost 6 bases and 3 bases, there was a span of 10 bases. Germline V gene sequence: CDR1 MNHEY, CDR2 SVGAGI. In nucleotides, the CDR3 is TGTGCCAGCAGGAGGGCCCGGACAGATACGCAGTATTTT. This sequence encodes CASRRARTDTQYF.

Here the CDR3 DNA reads TGTGCCTGGAGTCCGGACAGCTCTGGAAACACCATATATTTT. This sequence encodes CAWSPDSSGNTIYF. The rearrangement joins TRBV30 to TRBJ1-3; a weak D match, TRBD1 (6 bases). This CDR3 has 14 amino acids. From germline, CDR1 is GTSNPN and CDR2 SVGIG (reference sequence). Trimming left V 2 bases short and J 0 bases short, with 8 bases between.

The chain carries TRBV28 and TRBJ2-3, with 8 bases lining up with TRBD2. After removal of 7 bases from V and 5 bases from J, the junction contained 14 bases not matched to a gene. The CDR3 consists of 16 residues. Germline values: CDR1 MDHEN, CDR2 SYDVKM. The CDR3 here is CASTTGGLAEGDTQYF. CDR3 DNA sequence: TGTGCCAGCACAACGGGAGGGCTCGCCGAGGGAGATACGCAGTATTTT.

Remarks on this clone: Its ends do not fully match the called genes, so a read error is possible. The J gene is TRBJ2-2, the V gene TRBV7-7; D gene unclear. CDR1 and CDR2 from the germline V gene are SSHAT and FNYEAQ (reference sequence). The CDR3 consists of 14 residues. The CDR3 bases are TGTGCTAGCAGCTTGGAAGAGAACACCGGGGAGCTGTTTTTT. Translation gives CASSLEENTGELFF.

The gene calls are TRBV15 and TRBJ2-1, with a possible D match to TRBD1 (6 bases). Germline V gene data show CDR1 as LNHNV and CDR2 as YYDKDF (reference sequence). CDR3 length: 17 amino acids. The V gene lost 0 bases and the J gene lost 0 bases, with 12 bases spanning the gap. The CDR3 region is CATSRDLGRGSYNEQFF. CDR3 nucleotide sequence: TGTGCCACCAGCAGAGATTTGGGCAGGGGCTCCTACAATGAGCAGTTCTTC.

This clone was counted a few times. The rearrangement links TRBV19 to TRBJ1-1; D remains ambiguous. The CDR3 sequence is 19 residues long. V dropped 5 bases and J dropped 0 bases, with 25 bases sitting between them. Germline loops: CDR1 LNHDA, CDR2 SQIVND (reference sequence). The CDR3 DNA is TGTGCCAGTAGTCGGTGGACCTGCCTCCTAAGATCTATGAACACTGAAGCTTTCTTT. Translated: CASSRWTCLLRSMNTEAFF.

The genes are TRBV19 and TRBJ2-7, with D perhaps matching TRBD2 (5 bases). Trimming removed 5 bases at V and 3 bases at J, with 11 bases between. Germline CDR1 is LNHDA and CDR2 is SQIVND (reference sequence). The CDR3 contains 13 residues. CDR3 coding DNA: TGTGCCAGTAGTGAGAAGCGGCTCTACGAGCAGTACTTC. Its protein product is CASSEKRLYEQYF.

The chain carries TRBV5-4 and TRBJ2-7; 10 bases are a match to TRBD1. Losses at the gene ends were 2 bases for V and 0 bases for J; bases not matched to a gene: 14. The CDR3 consists of 19 residues. Germline CDR1 and CDR2: SGHNT and YYREEE (reference sequence). CDR3 sequence (DNA): TGTGCCAGCAGCTTTGGGGACAGGGGATTTAGAGCGAGCTCCTACGAGCAGTACTTC. Translation: CASSFGDRGFRASSYEQYF.

J is TRBJ1-5 and V is TRBV30; D unresolved. Germline-derived CDR1 and CDR2 are GTSNPN and SVGIG (reference sequence). This CDR3 comprises 14 residues. V lost 1 base, J lost 7 bases, and 14 bases lay in between. CDR3 protein: CAWSARQVGQPQHF. The CDR3 coding sequence is TGTGCCTGGAGTGCACGCCAGGTGGGCCAGCCCCAGCATTTT.

The chain couples TRBV7-3 to TRBJ2-1; D is ambiguous. V lost 2 bases and J 4 bases, leaving 6 bases between the germline ends. Germline V gives CDR1 SGHTA, CDR2 FQGTGA. The CDR3 length is 13 residues. The CDR3 region has the DNA TGTGCCAGCAGCTTAGGGCTATACAATGAGCAGTTCTTC. It yields the protein CASSLGLYNEQFF.

This chain uses TRBV19 with TRBJ2-6; perhaps TRBD2 as D (5 bases). In germline, CDR1 is LNHDA, CDR2 SQIVND (reference sequence). Trimming pared 10 bases from V and 0 bases from J, leaving 10 bases between. The CDR3 has 14 residues. In DNA, the CDR3 is TGTGCCACTCGACGGGACTCTGGGGCCAACGTCCTGACTTTC. Translated: CATRRDSGANVLTF.

The rearrangement uses TRBV7-9 and TRBJ1-3; no clear D. Deletions cut 1 base from V and 4 bases from J, with 2 bases between. This CDR3 region has 12 residues. The V gene's germline CDR1 is SEHNR and CDR2 FQNEAQ (reference sequence). CDR3 protein: CASSLVGNTIYF. The DNA of the CDR3 is TGTGCCAGCAGCTTAGTAGGAAACACCATATATTTT. Full variable domain (remainder filled in from reference TRBV7-9 and TRBJ1-3): DTGVSQNPRHKITKRGQNVTFRCDPISEHNRLYWYRQTLGQGPEFLTYFQNEAQLEKSRLLSDRFSAERPKGSFSTLEIQRTEQGDSAMYLCASSLVGNTIYFGEGSWLTVV.

The CDR3 coding sequence is TGTGCCAGCAGCCGGACAGGGGGACCCTATGGCTACACCTTC. Translated: CASSRTGGPYGYTF. The chain carries TRBV11-1 and TRBJ1-2; 10 bases line up with TRBD1. The CDR3 contains 14 residues. Losses at the gene ends were 5 bases for V and 4 bases for J; bases not matched to a gene: 4. Germline V gene data show CDR1 as SGHAT and CDR2 as FQDESV (reference sequence).

The gene calls are TRBV6-1 and TRBJ2-3, with TRBD2 identical over 8 bases. J lost 1 base, V lost 1 base, and 1 base had no gene match. Looked up from germline, CDR1 is MNHNS and CDR2 is SASEGT. The CDR3 length is 15 residues. CDR3 nucleotide sequence: TGTGCCAGCAGTGAAGAAGCGGGGGGCACAGATACGCAGTATTTT. It yields the protein CASSEEAGGTDTQYF.

The gene calls are TRBV11-1 and TRBJ2-7; D unresolved. Per germline, CDR1 SGHAT and CDR2 FQDESV (reference sequence). CDR3 length equals 13 residues. Trimming shortened V by 6 bases and J by 0 bases, and 9 bases separated the two germline ends. The CDR3 loop reads CASSPSRSYEQYF. CDR3 coding DNA: TGTGCCAGCAGTCCGTCCCGCTCCTACGAGCAGTACTTC. Based on the CDR3 plus reference TRBV11-1 and TRBJ2-7, the full variable domain is EAEVAQSPRYKITEKSQAVAFWCDPISGHATLYWYRQILGQGPELLVQFQDESVVDDSQLPKDRFSAERLKGVDSTLKIQPAELGDSAMYLCASSPSRSYEQYFGPGTRLTVT.

V and J are TRBV12-5 and TRBJ2-7; weak D call: TRBD1 (5 bases). The CDR3 consists of 11 residues. Trimming removed 5 bases from V and 6 bases from J, with 8 bases in between. The germline V gene has CDR1 LGHNT and CDR2 FRNRAP. CDR3 in amino acids: CASGTGGEQYF. CDR3 sequence (DNA): TGTGCTAGTGGTACAGGTGGCGAGCAGTACTTC.

The CDR3 coding sequence is TGTGCCAGCAAGTACGGAGTGGTGAACACTGAAGCTTTCTTT. Its protein product is CASKYGVVNTEAFF. This rearrangement joins TRBV2 to TRBJ1-1; D gene unclear. V was trimmed by 7 bases and J by 0 bases, leaving 12 bases between them. The CDR3 has 14 residues. CDR1 SNHLY and CDR2 FYNNEI come from the germline V gene.

CDR3 loop: CASNPGPEITDTQYF. CDR3 sequence (DNA): TGCGCCAGCAACCCGGGACCCGAGATCACAGATACGCAGTATTTT. The J gene is TRBJ2-3, the V gene TRBV5-1; possibly TRBD1 or TRBD2 for D (5 bases each). V was trimmed by 6 bases and J by 2 bases, leaving 16 bases between them. The germline gives CDR1 SGHRS, CDR2 YFSETQ. This CDR3 has 15 amino acids. The whole variable domain, remainder taken from reference TRBV5-1 and TRBJ2-3, is KAGVTQTPRYLIKTRGQQVTLSCSPISGHRSVSWYQQTPGQGLQFLFEYFSETQRNKGNFPGRFSGRQFSNSRSEMNVSTLELGDSALYLCASNPGPEITDTQYFGPGTRLTVL.

This chain links TRBV6-5 with TRBJ1-2; TRBD1 aligns across 9 bases. Germline loops: CDR1 MNHEY, CDR2 SVGAGI. Trimming removed 2 bases from V and 7 bases from J; junction bases left unmatched: 5. The CDR3 contains 14 residues. In nucleotides, the CDR3 is TGTGCCAGCAGTTACCTGACAGGGGGAAGTGGCTACACCTTC. This encodes CASSYLTGGSGYTF.

This chain uses TRBV28 with TRBJ1-1; D unresolved. This CDR3 contains 15 residues. The germline V gene has CDR1 MDHEN and CDR2 SYDVKM. Trimming shortened V by 2 bases and J by 7 bases, and 17 bases separated the two germline ends. CDR3 amino acids: CASSLISRGEGEAFF. DNA for the CDR3: TGTGCCAGCAGTTTAATCTCCCGGGGTGAAGGTGAAGCTTTCTTT.

The rearrangement links TRBV6-1 to TRBJ1-5, with 7 bases fitting TRBD1. The germline V gene has CDR1 MNHNS and CDR2 SASEGT. Trimming cost V 0 bases and J 7 bases; bases outside gene matches: 9. The CDR3 extends over 16 amino acids. The CDR3 is CASSEAGGRGRQPQHF. The CDR3 DNA is TGTGCCAGCAGTGAAGCGGGAGGCAGGGGGAGGCAGCCCCAGCATTTT.

The chain carries TRBV11-2 and TRBJ1-6; the D gene is possibly TRBD1 (5 bases). With 0 bases removed from V and 12 bases from J, the gap between germline ends came to 12 bases. Germline loops: CDR1 SGHAT, CDR2 FQNNGV. This CDR3 has 14 residues. The CDR3 sequence is CASSLDRGALPLHF. The CDR3 bases are TGTGCCAGCAGCTTAGACCGGGGCGCCTTACCCCTCCACTTT.

The chain has TRBV27 and TRBJ2-7, with D possibly matching TRBD1 (6 bases). The CDR3 has 14 residues. The V gene's germline CDR1 is MNHEY and CDR2 SMNVEV (reference sequence). The V and J ends lost 5 bases and 1 base respectively, with 12 bases between them. The CDR3 DNA is TGTGCCAGCAGTCCCGACAGGATTTCCTACGAGCAGTACTTC. It codes for CASSPDRISYEQYF.